Listed below are T cell receptor beta chains from one sample, sequenced in a study of T cell changes during pregnancy in multiple sclerosis. Profiled with immunoSEQ multiplex PCR; TCRdb holds only in-frame clones, not every one. The table lists around 50,000 clones, about 90% of them singletons. The sample here was peripheral blood, taken in the first trimester of pregnancy. The receptors were gathered from a female donor with multiple sclerosis, enrolled in a pregnancy study. The CDR3 runs from the conserved cysteine through the conserved F or W. A D gene is named only where the DNA matches it firmly.

V gene,D gene,CDR3 protein
TRBV4-1,NA,CASSQGAGEYATNEKLFF
TRBV7-3,TRBD2,CASSLWTSGGPGSNEQFF
TRBV7-3,NA,CASSLTVVLTDTQYF
TRBV7-9,TRBD2,CASSSPRLAVETQYF
TRBV30,TRBD1,CAWSDGTGRKAFF
TRBV25-1,TRBD1,CASRDRVGEKLFF
TRBV18,NA,CASSNVLGALYEQYF
TRBV4-1,NA,CASSQESGTRYTGGYTF
TRBV21-1,NA,CASSKEKRGDRGIWYSNQPQHF
TRBV28,NA,CASSSMGGLRGVDTQYF
TRBV28,NA,CASSPGQSNYGYTF
TRBV11-2,NA,CASSFGGTYNEQFF
TRBV18,NA,CASSPDGGGNQPQHF
TRBV9,NA,CASSASRAVSYTF
TRBV5-1,NA,CASSLEGAPYSGANVLTF
TRBV2,NA,CASSGLSYEQYF
TRBV2,NA,CASAPGDQPQHF
TRBV6-6,NA,CASSYRQGHPTDTQYF
TRBV11-2,NA,CASSLEFDTEAFF
TRBV5-6,NA,CASSFGYEQFF
TRBV2,NA,CASSESGQGRYQPQHF
TRBV9,TRBD2,CASSPHARGGSYEQYF